This T cell receptor (beta chain) was sequenced for a study of T cell repertoires in cytomegalovirus infection. MiXCR, applied by TCRdb to the reads, yields one record per CDR3 protein. This table has about 530,000 distinct CDR3 sequences, 26% appearing once. The trim removed 4 bases at V and 7 bases at J, leaving 15 bases unmatched. Germline CDR1 reads KGHSH; CDR2 reads LQKENI. This CDR3 is 16 amino acids long. V is TRBV18 and J is TRBJ1-1; 7 bases line up with TRBD1. The material sequenced was PBMCs. The source is a human donor in good health (CMV status not recorded). Some clones in this sample may be carry-over from other donors' samples. CDR3 region: CASSQSSGQDGDEAFF. CDR3 sequence (DNA): TGTGCCAGCTCACAATCCTCAGGACAGGATGGCGATGAAGCTTTCTTT.